Sequencing of this T cell receptor (beta chain) was carried out in a study of blood T cell repertoires in COVID-19 (TCRdb year 2020). Background for the entire study: Samples covering the acute and convalescent phases of COVID-19 were provided by collaborators in the United States, Italy and Spain. The prospective study material was composed of cDNA or gDNA derived from T cells, B-cell-depleted T cells, or PBMCs. Deeply sampled blood TCRbeta repertoires from subjects exposed to, actively infected with, or recovered from COVID-19 were included in the dataset. The repertoires were made available in a free public database intended to serve as a resource for research on the immune response to SARS-CoV-2. Samples came from the ongoing ImmuneRACE study (first 160 participants) plus 1,254 subjects from 6 global collaborators. Sample metadata almost always included a de-identified subject ID, COVID-19 status, age in years and sex. Where available, HLA class I and class II types were obtained from metadata supplied by the sample provider rather than from assay-based typing.

The immunoSEQ Assay, a bias-controlled multiplex PCR, was used to amplify TCRbeta CDR3 regions from genomic DNA. As for how the authors treated the data: Within the assay, amplification of reference gene primers was used to estimate how many nucleated cells each sample contained. Sequence reads were collapsed and filtered to measure the absolute abundance of every unique TCRbeta CDR3 rearrangement. For each sample, productive Simpson clonality was calculated as the square root of Simpson's diversity index over productive rearrangements. TCRdb obtained this table from immuneACCESS and retained in-frame rearrangements with V and J assigned. These tables miss some clones; where compared with another copy, unresolved V genes account for less than half of the shortfall, and the remainder is unexplained. V and J calls and clone size are as listed in that table; D and trimming were resolved from the DNA. The sample table lists about 300,000 clones, about 83% of them with a count of one. Of the sample, approximately 1.1% is held by the ten largest clones.

Each collaborating institution followed its own protocols to collect whole blood in K2EDTA tubes. For TCRbeta analysis, collaborator samples were shipped as frozen whole blood, as isolated PBMCs, or as DNA extracted from either sample type. A note on this clone: It lacks a known antigen. Per-nucleotide qualities are absent, and no much larger clonotype sits a single base away.

Including cysteine and phenylalanine, the CDR3 has 11 amino acids. Just the 33-base CDR3 DNA is kept, in frame starting at base 1. V is cut by 0 bases and J by 7 bases, and the space between the germline ends is 3 bases. CDR1 is given as LGHDT and CDR2 as YNNKEL, both from the germline V gene (reference sequence). Overall study results and their limits: How much clinical and demographic metadata was included differed by source and by participant, and the metadata was provided uncurated.

Sample: peripheral blood. Recombination connected TRBV3-1 (or the pseudogene TRBV3-2) to TRBJ1-2, with the D gene call left open. The source is a woman in her forties or fifties with acute or convalescent COVID-19. The CDR3 is CASSQDRGYTF. The DNA reads as follows: TGTGCCAGCAGCCAAGATCGTGGCTACACCTTC.